Shown below are 26 T cell receptor beta chains from a single sample sequenced in a study of blood T cell repertoires in COVID-19. Profiled with immunoSEQ multiplex PCR; TCRdb holds only in-frame clones, not every one. Of around 81,000 clones listed, approximately 83% are singletons. The sequenced sample consisted of peripheral blood. The origin of the receptors is a man older than 75 with acute or convalescent COVID-19.

This clone appeared a single time. This chain links TRBV28 with TRBJ2-7, with TRBD2 matching over 8 bases. CDR1 MDHEN and CDR2 SYDVKM come from the germline V gene. The CDR3 has 15 amino acids. V was pared by 3 bases and J by 5 bases, with 9 bases of the junction left unmatched. In DNA form, the CDR3 reads TGTGCCAGCAGTTTCCCCCCAGCGGGAGCGGACGAGCAGTACTTC. Encoded protein: CASSFPPAGADEQYF.

The gene calls are TRBV6-5 and TRBJ2-5; TRBD2 aligns across 9 bases. In germline, CDR1 is MNHEY, CDR2 SVGAGI. Unmatched junction bases numbered 2, after V lost 4 bases and J lost 5 bases. The CDR3 runs to 13 residues. In DNA, the CDR3 is TGTGCCAGCAGTTGGACTAGCGCGGAGACCCAGTACTTC. Residues: CASSWTSAETQYF.

The rearrangement links TRBV7-2 to TRBJ2-2; 7 positions match TRBD2. V was pared by 5 bases and J by 4 bases, with 7 bases of the junction left unmatched. This CDR3 is 15 amino acids long. Germline V lookup: CDR1 SGHTA, CDR2 FQGNSA. The CDR3 region is CASSTRTRGTGELFF. CDR3 nucleotides: TGTGCCAGCAGCACCCGGACTAGGGGCACCGGGGAGCTGTTTTTT.

The gene calls are TRBV9 and TRBJ2-5; 9 nucleotides agree with TRBD1. This CDR3 is 16 amino acids long. V trimming: 4 bases; J trimming: 2 bases; junction bases outside the gene matches: 9. Germline values: CDR1 SGDLS, CDR2 YYNGEE. CDR3: CASSTQVGTGQETQYF. The CDR3 DNA sequence: TGTGCCAGCAGCACCCAGGTGGGGACAGGGCAAGAGACCCAGTACTTC. The whole variable domain, filled in from reference TRBV9 and TRBJ2-5, reads DSGVTQTPKHLITATGQRVTLRCSPRSGDLSVYWYQQSLDQGLQFLIQYYNGEERAKGNILERFSAQQFPDLHSELNLSSLELGDSALYFCASSTQVGTGQETQYFGPGTRLLVL.

This clone was picked up one time. J is TRBJ2-3 and V is TRBV7-2; 7 positions agree with TRBD2. The V segment lost 0 bases and the J segment 0 bases; nucleotides outside the gene matches: 0. Per the germline V gene, CDR1 is SGHTA and CDR2 is FQGNSA. The CDR3 totals 15 residues. The CDR3 DNA follows: TGTGCCAGCAGCTTAGCTAGCGGGAGCACAGATACGCAGTATTTT. Encoded protein: CASSLASGSTDTQYF.

The chain joins TRBV27 to TRBJ1-5, with a possible D match to TRBD1 (6 bases). The CDR3 length is 15 residues. V lost 0 bases and J lost 4, with 10 bases in between. Germline CDR1 reads MNHEY; CDR2 reads SMNVEV (reference sequence). As DNA, the CDR3 is TGTGCCAGCAGTTTATCGCCCGGACAGAATCAGCCCCAGCATTTT. The encoded protein is CASSLSPGQNQPQHF.

The chain employs TRBV6-5 and TRBJ2-2, with 9 nucleotides matching TRBD2. CDR3 length: 15 residues. V dropped 5 bases and J dropped 5; count of bases not matched to a gene: 6. CDR1 and CDR2 from the germline V gene are MNHEY and SVGAGI. Here the CDR3 reads CASSISGRDTGELFF. CDR3 sequence (DNA): TGTGCCAGCAGTATTAGCGGGAGAGATACCGGGGAGCTGTTTTTT.

The chain is built from TRBV15 and TRBJ1-2; 8 bases line up with TRBD1. The length of the CDR3 is 14 residues. Trimming took 0 bases from V and 8 from J; bases not matched to a gene: 5. CDR1 LNHNV and CDR2 YYDKDF come from the germline V gene (reference sequence). CDR3 DNA: TGTGCCACCAGCAGAGATCAGGGGGCTAGGGGCTACACCTTC. Protein product: CATSRDQGARGYTF.

The J gene is TRBJ1-3, the V gene TRBV19; D gene unclear. Deletions cut 9 bases from V and 3 bases from J, with 3 bases between. CDR1 is LNHDA, CDR2 SQIVND, per germline (reference sequence). CDR3 length equals 10 residues. CDR3 region: CASFGNTIYF. CDR3 DNA sequence: TGTGCCAGCTTTGGAAACACCATATATTTT.

V and J are TRBV7-2 and TRBJ2-3; possibly TRBD1 for D (6 bases). CDR3 length: 16 residues. CDR1 and CDR2 from the germline V gene are SGHTA and FQGNSA. The germline V and J ends were trimmed by 5 bases and 0 bases, with 15 bases remaining between them. CDR3 region: CASSTRQAKSTDTQYF. The DNA for the CDR3 is TGTGCCAGCAGCACCCGACAGGCCAAAAGCACAGATACGCAGTATTTT.

This rearrangement joins TRBV11-2 to TRBJ2-3, with 7 bases matching TRBD2. The junction had 8 bases not matched to a gene; V was cut back by 4 bases and J by 4 bases. The CDR3 sequence is 15 residues long. CDR1 is SGHAT, CDR2 FQNNGV, per germline. The CDR3 region has the DNA TGTGCCAGCAGCTCAGGAAGCGGGATTGCAGATACGCAGTATTTT. Its protein product is CASSSGSGIADTQYF.

V gene TRBV30 combines with J gene TRBJ2-6, with 8 bases that match TRBD2. Germline CDR1 is GTSNPN and CDR2 is SVGIG (reference sequence). The CDR3 has 17 amino acids. Germline trimming cut 0 bases from V and 2 bases from J; bases unmatched to any gene: 6. The CDR3 spells CAWSVGGARTGANVLTF. CDR3 in DNA: TGTGCCTGGAGTGTCGGGGGGGCGAGAACTGGGGCCAACGTCCTGACTTTC.

This chain joins TRBV5-1 and TRBJ2-3, with TRBD2 identical over 8 bases. The CDR3 runs 16 residues. Germline trimming cut 0 bases from V and 2 bases from J; bases unmatched to any gene: 5. Germline values: CDR1 SGHRS, CDR2 YFSETQ. The CDR3 sequence: CASSLEGRGDTDTQYF. The CDR3 coding sequence is TGCGCCAGCAGCTTGGAGGGGCGGGGGGACACAGATACGCAGTATTTT.

This clone came up once. J is TRBJ1-4 and V is TRBV28, with D perhaps matching TRBD1 (5 bases). The CDR3 contains 15 residues. Germline V CDR1 and CDR2: MDHEN, SYDVKM. V was clipped by 5 bases and J by 4 bases, with 14 bases between them. As DNA, the CDR3 is TGTGCCAGCAGTCTTCCGGGACTGAGTAATGAAAAACTGTTTTTT. It translates to CASSLPGLSNEKLFF.

The chain couples TRBV5-1 to TRBJ1-2; tentative D call: TRBD1 (5 bases). The V and J ends lost 1 base and 4 bases respectively, with 17 bases between them. The germline V gene has CDR1 SGHRS and CDR2 YFSETQ. This CDR3 spans 16 amino acids. CDR3 nucleotides: TGCGCCAGCAGCTTGAACCCTGACAGAGACTCCTATGGCTACACCTTC. This sequence encodes CASSLNPDRDSYGYTF.

The rearrangement links TRBV19 to TRBJ1-1; perhaps TRBD1 as D (5 bases). V gave up 4 bases and J gave up 1 base, with 13 bases separating them. This CDR3 is 15 amino acids long. Germline-derived CDR1 and CDR2 are LNHDA and SQIVND (reference sequence). The CDR3 loop reads CASSKLPGSNTEAFF. The CDR3 nucleotides read TGTGCCAGTAGTAAGCTCCCAGGGTCGAACACTGAAGCTTTCTTT.

The chain couples TRBV19 to TRBJ1-5, with a possible D match to TRBD1 (5 bases). Germline V gene lookup returns CDR1 LNHDA and CDR2 SQIVND (reference sequence). Trimming cost V 3 bases and J 1 base, with 10 bases left between them. The CDR3 contains 15 residues. CDR3 in amino acids: CASSMQGLSNQPQHF. CDR3 in DNA: TGTGCCAGTAGTATGCAGGGTTTAAGCAATCAGCCCCAGCATTTT.

The chain uses TRBV6-2 or TRBV6-3 and TRBJ2-3; TRBD2 matches at 8 bases. V lost 0 bases, J lost 3 bases, and 5 bases stayed unmatched. The CDR3 is 16 amino acids. CDR1 and CDR2 (germline): MNHEY, SVGEGT. The CDR3: CASSYSQRERTDTQYF. The CDR3 DNA sequence: TGTGCCAGCAGTTACTCACAGCGGGAGCGGACAGATACGCAGTATTTT.

The chain carries TRBV30 and TRBJ1-1; D remains ambiguous. The CDR3 runs 13 residues. Germline V gene sequence: CDR1 GTSNPN, CDR2 SVGIG (reference sequence). Trimming pared 2 bases from V and 10 bases from J, leaving 17 bases between. The CDR3 bases are TGTGCCTGGAGTCCGTACTCTACCTCTGGAGCTTTCTTT. This gives the protein CAWSPYSTSGAFF.

The CDR3 loop is CASSVGLAADNEQFF. The CDR3 nucleotides read TGTGCCAGCAGCGTCGGACTAGCGGCGGACAATGAGCAGTTCTTC. The V and J genes are TRBV28 and TRBJ2-1; TRBD2 aligns across 10 bases. The V and J ends lost 6 bases and 5 bases, in that order; junction bases with no gene match: 7. The CDR3 is made up of 15 amino acids. Germline V gives CDR1 MDHEN, CDR2 SYDVKM.

The chain joins TRBV11-2 to TRBJ1-5, with D possibly matching TRBD1 (6 bases). The CDR3 spans 15 residues. V dropped 5 bases and J dropped 0 bases, with 11 bases sitting between them. Germline lookup yields CDR1 SGHAT and CDR2 FQNNGV. The DNA for the CDR3 is TGTGCCAGCAGCCCAACAGGGTATAGCAATCAGCCCCAGCATTTT. The encoded protein is CASSPTGYSNQPQHF.

The V gene is TRBV9, the J gene TRBJ2-1; possibly TRBD2 for D (6 bases). Germline assignment: CDR1 SGDLS and CDR2 YYNGEE. Trimming removed 1 base from V and 1 base from J, with 15 bases in between. The CDR3 consists of 17 residues. This CDR3 is CASSVTQRAGSYNEQFF. The CDR3 DNA reads TGTGCCAGCAGCGTAACCCAGCGGGCGGGATCCTACAATGAGCAGTTCTTC.

This chain links TRBV7-2 with TRBJ2-3; no firm D call. Trimming took off 4 bases at V and 0 bases at J, with 14 bases between the two ends. This CDR3 has 16 amino acids. Germline CDR1 SGHTA, CDR2 FQGNSA. The CDR3 bases are TGTGCCAGCAGCTCCTTGGGCCCTCTCAGCACAGATACGCAGTATTTT. Residues: CASSSLGPLSTDTQYF.

The genes are TRBV27 and TRBJ2-3; possibly TRBD1 for D (6 bases). The CDR3 sequence is 13 residues long. V was clipped by 6 bases and J by 1 base, with 8 bases between them. Germline loops: CDR1 MNHEY, CDR2 SMNVEV (reference sequence). The CDR3 loop is CASSSGGTDTQYF. As DNA, the CDR3 is TGTGCCAGCAGCTCAGGGGGCACAGATACGCAGTATTTT.

The V and J genes are TRBV27 and TRBJ2-1, with a tentative D call TRBD1 (6 bases). The CDR3 has 15 amino acids. Trimming stripped 2 bases from V and 3 bases from J, with 11 bases between. Germline V gives CDR1 MNHEY, CDR2 SMNVEV (reference sequence). The CDR3 here is CASSLEGGIYNEQFF. CDR3 nucleotides: TGTGCCAGCAGTTTAGAAGGGGGAATCTACAATGAGCAGTTCTTC.

The rearrangement links TRBV6-2 or TRBV6-3 to TRBJ2-1, with TRBD2 matching 7 bases. The germline gives CDR1 MNHEY, CDR2 SVGEGT. V shed 2 bases and J 6 bases; nucleotides not matched to a gene: 16. This CDR3 contains 18 residues. This CDR3 reads CASSYRASGPPGPNEQFF. The CDR3 region has the DNA TGTGCCAGCAGTTACCGGGCTAGCGGTCCCCCGGGGCCCAATGAGCAGTTCTTC.